The entry that follows covers one T cell receptor (beta chain) sequence. Its antigen remains unknown. Profiled with immunoSEQ multiplex PCR; TCRdb holds only in-frame clones, not every one. The repertoire holds roughly 140,000 clones, with 80% to 95% as singletons. This sample was taken from a study of T cell responses to AZD1222 COVID-19 vaccine. Study summary: Second doses that came at about 4 or about 12 weeks were put together.

The CDR3 runs to 13 residues. V dropped 8 bases and J dropped 4 bases, with 15 bases sitting between them. CDR1 is MNHEY, CDR2 SMNVEV, per germline (reference sequence). Points from the study as a whole: Only 5 to 7 AZD1222 recipients were seropositive at baseline. In the spike-specific TCR repertoire, nearly half reportedly target unmutated variant regions.

This specimen consisted of peripheral blood, obtained on day 0 of AZD1222 vaccination. This sequence joins TRBV27 and TRBJ2-7, with D tentatively TRBD1 (6 bases). The sequence was obtained from an adult in good health. The CDR3 spells CASALNRVYEQYF. The CDR3 DNA reads as TGTGCCAGCGCGCTGAACAGGGTTTACGAGCAGTACTTC.